This TCR beta chain was recorded in a study of blood T cells in healthy people across ages (dated by TCRdb to about 2015). For the wider study: Template switching captured roughly one uniquely barcoded TCR beta cDNA molecule per two T cells in model experiments. The study measured age-related changes in TCR beta repertoire diversity using deep sequencing normalized with unique cDNA molecular identifiers. Four age groups were formed from the donors: young (average roughly 15 years), middle-aged (approximately 39), aged (about 62) and long-lived (roughly 81). Donors of different ages were randomly distributed across sequencing lanes to avoid experimental bias. For two donors (one aged 18 to 30 and one aged 80 or older), the study analyzed two additional independent replicas of 1 million unique cDNA reads from the same blood draw.

Libraries were made using 5' RACE. Instrument used: Illumina HiSeq 2500. The second PCR ran for roughly 6 to 11 cycles and used a J-beta primer mix along with a sample-barcoded 5' primer. A template-switch 5' adaptor carrying 12 random nucleotides introduced a unique molecular identifier onto each TCR beta cDNA molecule. Each sample yielded at least 3 million CDR3-containing paired-end reads. First-strand cDNA was synthesized from all RNA with the Mint cDNA synthesis kit, primed by a TRBC-specific oligonucleotide. Following uracil-DNA glycosylase treatment, a first 18-cycle PCR with universal primers M1SS and BC2_uni_R was performed on all cDNA. In the original analysis: For normalization, 1 million high-quality reads, each with a distinct molecular identifier, were randomly selected from each sample. Instead of being binned into consensus sequences, reads that shared molecular identifiers were thrown out. MiTCR, set to a Q25 quality threshold and the strictest error-elimination algorithm, was used for CDR3 identification, clonotype clustering and error correction. A nonparametric unseen species model with Euler transformation was used to estimate a lower bound on total TCR beta diversity. The public reads were run again by TCRdb, first through fastp at Q25 and then through MiXCR, and only productive beta chains were kept. One record per CDR3 amino acid sequence lists the most common genes and DNA. Clone size and V and J calls follow TCRdb, not the original study. This sample has approximately 320,000 distinct CDR3 sequences in its table, and around 29% of those were observed once. The ten largest clones take up 29% of the sample.

Results the study describes overall, beyond this receptor: Estimates of total diversity based on one million sequenced T cells were considered lower bounds and underestimates. Observed TCR beta diversity correlated strongly with the percentage of naive T cells measured by flow cytometry. The CMV infection status of donors was not known, potentially confounding age-related changes in expanded clonotypes. Because profiling used bulk unsorted PBMCs, naive and antigen-experienced compartments could not be compared conclusively. Observed TCR beta diversity per million T cells fell roughly linearly with age, and a significant reduction was already apparent by age roughly 40. Compared with the aged group, the long-lived group had more naive CD4+ T cells, fewer expanded clones and increased TCR diversity, a pattern suggesting age selection.

Regarding this clonotype: What antigen it recognizes has not been identified. The sample holds no much larger clone one base away, and base qualities are not on file.

The trim is 0 bases for V and 9 bases for J, with a gap of 15 bases between the germline ends. As encoded in the germline V gene, CDR1 is SQVTM while CDR2 is ANQGSEA. The CDR3 holds 14 amino acids from the cysteine to the phenylalanine. The kept DNA is CDR3 alone, 42 bases in frame from the first base. The donors were 40 or so Caucasian individuals from Russia, aged roughly 6 to 100 years, who were systemically healthy. Each donor gave approximately 10 milliliters of peripheral blood, collected into EDTA-treated Vacutainer tubes. PBMCs were isolated by Ficoll-Paque density-gradient centrifugation, with at least 6 million obtained per sample. Trizol reagent was used to extract total RNA from the PBMCs, yielding at least 6 micrograms per sample. Naive CD45RAhigh/CD27high T cell percentages were measured by flow cytometry on a PBMC aliquot from every donor.

The receptor was derived from a woman aged 70-85 years in good health. This receptor chain uses TRBV29-1 and TRBJ2-1; D gene: possibly TRBD1, on 6 matching bases. The sequencing input was blood. In nucleotides, the sequence is TGCAGCGTTGAAGATCCTGGCAGGGGTTCTGAGCAGTTCTTC. Translated, it reads CSVEDPGRGSEQFF.